This TCR beta chain was observed in a study of shared clonotypes between healthy human individuals (dated by TCRdb to the early 2020s). In the study overall: The cohort included a few men and a couple of women between 18 and 49 years of age. For each donor, three plates each were used for CD4 naive and CD4 memory, two plates were used for CD8 naive, and one plate was used for CD8 memory. To estimate repertoire size and how much clonotype sharing occurs between individuals, the study deeply sequenced the blood TCR repertoires of five healthy adults. Different laboratories and diverse techniques were used to prepare libraries and sequence TCR repertoires, to increase sequencing depth and limit assay-specific biases. Between about 0.8 and 9.5 billion PBMCs per donor were obtained by leukapheresis. Findings and caveats that apply to the study as a whole: Rarefaction of sorted-subset datasets indicated incomplete sequencing despite the large sequencing depth. Sharing across a handful of donors was observed for around 4.8% of naive CD4, under 4% of naive CD8, over 2% of memory CD4, and roughly 0.43% of memory CD8 clonotypes. Based on pairwise subsampling, the degree of clonotype sharing among donors was expected to be affected by sequencing depth. Larger estimated clonotype richness was generally found for naive subsets than for memory subsets. The genetic and exposure-history diversity represented was limited by the small number of donors. Compared with non-shared clonotypes, clonotypes shared by all four sorted-subset donors had higher generation probabilities. Only blood was sampled, and tissue TCR repertoires likely differ from those in blood.

Using the deep immunoSEQ assay, multiplex PCR amplified TCR CDR3 regions from genomic DNA. Extracted genomic DNA from each cell subset was spread evenly across all wells of several immunoSEQ 96-well plates, with each plate serving as a replicate. For sorted subsets, around 200 ng genomic DNA, equal to approximately 30,000 T cell genomes, was loaded into each replicate PCR. Purified libraries were measured with a Qubit 3.0 fluorometer, size-checked on a Bioanalyzer 2100, and measured again with the KAPA Library Quantification kit. Each immunoSEQ 96-well plate was sequenced on its own single-read 150-cycle Illumina NextSeq 550 flow cell. Per the source publication's procedure: Because only junctional sequences without quality scores were contained in the immunoSEQ output, filtering matching that applied to full-length reads could not be performed. To assign V/J genes and CDR3, sequences were annotated against IMGT germline references using PyIR, a Python wrapper for IgBLAST v1.9. Reads were removed for weak V/J assignments (E-value above 1e-6), missing CDR3, stop codons, out-of-frame junctions, or ambiguous translated residues. A V3J clonotype was defined by an identical inferred V gene, J gene, and CDR3 amino acid sequence. To compute the percentage overlap between repertoires, the number of shared unique clonotypes was divided by the size of the smaller repertoire. Richness of each repertoire was evaluated using RTK rarefaction, the Chao1 estimator, and Recon v2.1 estimates of unobserved clonotypes. Generation probabilities for all TCRbeta clonotypes obtained by the gDNA method from several donors were computed using OLGA. Held by TCRdb, this immuneACCESS table contains in-frame sequences only and omits some clones. Under half of the omission traces to an unresolved V gene where checked; the cause of the rest is unknown. V and J calls and clone size are given by that table; D and trimming were obtained from the DNA. The sample data list about 1.4 million clones, and more than 95% of these were observed just once. Approximately 1.1% of the sample is held by the ten biggest clonotypes.

The donors were healthy, HIV-negative adults who had no recently reported acute infections or vaccinations. Every donor was a Caucasian adult living in Nashville, Tennessee, USA. CD4+ T cells were enriched by magnetic negative selection, after which naive cells were positively selected on CD45RA and the negative fraction was taken as the memory subset. Blood was collected by leukapheresis, and PBMCs were isolated by Ficoll-Histopaque density gradient centrifugation and then cryopreserved in liquid nitrogen vapor phase. Analytical flow cytometry was used to check the purity and quantity of each magnetically sorted T cell population. Genomic DNA was isolated from every sorted fraction and measured by UV absorbance on a Nanodrop 2000c. On this clone itself: The antigen this receptor binds is unknown. Per-base qualities were not stored, and no clone one base away is much larger.

Via the germline V gene, CDR1 is SQVTM and CDR2 ANQGSEA. The CDR3 measures 14 amino acids from cysteine to phenylalanine. The only DNA kept is the CDR3, 42 bases in frame from the first base. V lost 6 bases and J lost 5 bases; the stretch between them is 20 bases long. This receptor was taken from a man aged 25 to 40 in good health. The rearranged chain carries TRBV29-1 and TRBJ2-7; TRBD2 is perhaps the D gene, given 5 matching bases. The material sequenced was naive CD4+ T cells sorted from blood. The sample's cell subset or site label, decoded: CD45RA+ positively selected. The nucleotides are TGCAGCGTGAGGGAAGGAATCTACCCCGACGAGCAGTACTTC. This is translated as CSVREGIYPDEQYF.